The source of this T cell receptor (beta chain) is a study of CD8+ T cells in alopecia areata. Study-wide background: The SALT score measured affected scalp surface percentage in treated patients.

cDNA reverse transcribed from extracted RNA served as the sequencing template. Only in-frame clones appear in the TCRdb table, and some are missing; sequencing was by immunoSEQ multiplex PCR. The profile shows about 250,000 clones, roughly 60% of them singletons. Study-wide points: Expanded CD8+ clones among the top 100, as well as scalp clonality, were significantly decreased by tofacitinib. Clonality in lesional scalp, especially alopecia totalis/universalis, exceeded that of normal scalp.

Sample treatment: oral pan-JAK inhibitor, 5-10 mg twice daily. In alopecia areata patients, both lesional scalp punch biopsies and peripheral blood were collected. A note on this clone: Its antigen is not identified.

Germline CDR1 reads SGHVS; CDR2 reads FQNEAQ. Between the trimmed V and J ends, which lost 2 bases and 0 bases, there was a span of 4 bases. The CDR3 sequence is 13 residues long. Sequenced material: CD4+ T cells sorted from blood, taken around week 52, from a patient treated with tofacitinib. The J gene is TRBJ1-1, the V gene TRBV7-8; the D is unclear. The TCR sequence derives from a human donor with alopecia areata. In DNA, the CDR3 is TGTGCCAGCAGCTTACATTTGAACACTGAAGCTTTCTTT. It is translated as CASSLHLNTEAFF.